This is a list of T cell receptor beta chains from one sample in a study of cytomegalovirus exposure and HLA in healthy donors. The repertoire was sequenced with immunoSEQ multiplex PCR; TCRdb's copy has only in-frame clones and lacks some. Seen here are about 190,000 clones, roughly four fifths observed once, and the top ten hold about 3%. Input material: PBMCs. The receptors come from a young woman in good health and CMV-seropositive. Each CDR3 is given with its conserved first and last residue. The D gene is left open where the match is weak. Size is omitted from some rows. Given values are once, few, many or a class for expanded clones.

TGTGCCAGCAGCTCGGACACAGCCCAATACGAGCAGTACTTC,CASSSDTAQYEQYF,TRBV7-9,.,TRBJ2-7,.,14
TGTGCCAGCAGCCCCAGGACAGGGAACACTGAAGCTTTCTTT,CASSPRTGNTEAFF,TRBV11-2,TRBD1,TRBJ1-1,.,14
TGTGCCAGCACCAATGACATGAACACTGAAGCTTTCTTT,CASTNDMNTEAFF,TRBV5-4,.,TRBJ1-1,few,13
TGCGCCAGCAGCTTGTCGGGAGACAGGGGGCGCCGCTCTGGGGCCAACGTCCTGACTTTC,CASSLSGDRGRRSGANVLTF,TRBV5-1,TRBD1,TRBJ2-6,.,20
TGCGCCAGCAGCTTGGCGGTTACTAGCGGATACTACAATGAGCAGTTCTTC,CASSLAVTSGYYNEQFF,TRBV5-1,TRBD2,TRBJ2-1,few,17
TGTGCCACCAGCAGAGATTGGATAGGGTGGGAGAGGGAGCAGTACTTC,CATSRDWIGWEREQYF,TRBV15,.,TRBJ2-7,.,16
TGTGCCAGCAGTTTTTTGGTTTTGAGACAGGGGGCCACCGGGGAGCTGTTTTTT,CASSFLVLRQGATGELFF,TRBV27,TRBD1,TRBJ2-2,.,18
TGTGCCAGCACTCCCCGGGACTACACAGATACGCAGTATTTT,CASTPRDYTDTQYF,TRBV5-6,TRBD2,TRBJ2-3,.,14
TGTGCCAGCAGTCCGGTTAGCTACAATGAGCAGTTCTTC,CASSPVSYNEQFF,TRBV27,.,TRBJ2-1,.,13
TGCAGTGCTAGTTGGTCCGAGCAGTACTTC,CSASWSEQYF,TRBV20-1,.,TRBJ2-7,.,10
TGTGCCAGCGAAGGGAGCCACAATCCCTACGAGCAGTACTTC,CASEGSHNPYEQYF,TRBV7-9,.,TRBJ2-7,.,14
TGTGCCAGTAGTATCGGTGTTAGCAATCAGCCCCAGCATTTT,CASSIGVSNQPQHF,TRBV19,.,TRBJ1-5,.,14
TGTGCCAGCAGTCTCCTCTCCGGGACGGCGGGGACTGAAGCTTTCTTT,CASSLLSGTAGTEAFF,TRBV28,.,TRBJ1-1,once,16
TGCGCCAGCAGCCACGGACAGCTACCAACAACTAATGAAAAACTGTTTTTT,CASSHGQLPTTNEKLFF,TRBV4-1,.,TRBJ1-4,few,17
TGTGCCAGCAGTGACAGGCGGTCCTCTGAAGCTTTCTTT,CASSDRRSSEAFF,TRBV6-4,.,TRBJ1-1,.,13
TGTGCCAGCAGTTCGTCGACAGGTACCCAGCCCCAGCATTTT,CASSSSTGTQPQHF,TRBV28,.,TRBJ1-5,.,14
TGCGCCAGCAGCCTCGGCTCTGGAAACACCATATATTTT,CASSLGSGNTIYF,TRBV10-1,.,TRBJ1-3,.,13
TGTGCCAGCAGTCCGGGGACAGTGGACAATGAGCAGTTCTTC,CASSPGTVDNEQFF,TRBV28,TRBD1,TRBJ2-1,.,14
TGTGCCAGCAGTTACAGGATCTCTGGGGCCAACGTCCTGACTTTC,CASSYRISGANVLTF,TRBV28,.,TRBJ2-6,.,15
TGTGCCAGCTCACCGGGACAGGCCGGTAATCAGCCCCAGCATTTT,CASSPGQAGNQPQHF,TRBV18,TRBD1,TRBJ1-5,few,15
TGCGCCAGCAGCCAAGTGGATGGAGTGACCCAGTACTTC,CASSQVDGVTQYF,TRBV4-1,.,TRBJ2-5,.,13
TGTGCCAGCAGTTTTAGCGGGAGTTGGGATGAGCAGTTCTTC,CASSFSGSWDEQFF,TRBV27,TRBD2,TRBJ2-1,.,14
TGTGCCAGCAGCTCATCGGGACTAGCGTCTTTCTCCTACGAGCAGTACTTC,CASSSSGLASFSYEQYF,TRBV13,TRBD2,TRBJ2-7,.,17
TGTGCCAGCAGTCTACGAGGGGGCAACTCCTACGAGCAGTACTTC,CASSLRGGNSYEQYF,TRBV6-1,TRBD1,TRBJ2-7,.,15
TGTGCCAGCAGTTTTCTGACTGATCCCACAGATACGCAGTATTTT,CASSFLTDPTDTQYF,TRBV27,.,TRBJ2-3,.,15
TGTGCCAGTAGTCCGGGACAGGGAAGGGCGAACACCGGGGAGCTGTTTTTT,CASSPGQGRANTGELFF,TRBV19,TRBD1,TRBJ2-2,.,17
TGTGCCAGCAGCTATACTAGCGGGAGGGACGAGCAGTACTTC,CASSYTSGRDEQYF,TRBV7-2,TRBD2,TRBJ2-7,.,14
TGTGCCAGCAGTGAATGGGGAGGGAAGTTCTACGAGCAGTACTTC,CASSEWGGKFYEQYF,TRBV25-1,TRBD2,TRBJ2-7,.,15
TGTGCCAGCAGTTTACGGGACAGGGGGCGGACTGAAGCTTTCTTT,CASSLRDRGRTEAFF,TRBV28,TRBD1,TRBJ1-1,.,15
TGTGCCAGCAGTAAAGAAACAGGGGGTGAAGCTTTCTTT,CASSKETGGEAFF,TRBV6-1,TRBD1,TRBJ1-1,.,13
TGTGCCAGCTCACCACTGACTAGCAAAGGCACGACCCAGTACTTC,CASSPLTSKGTTQYF,TRBV18,TRBD2,TRBJ2-5,.,15
TGCGCCAGCAGTCCGCAGGGCGACTCCTACGAGCAGTACTTC,CASSPQGDSYEQYF,TRBV4-1,.,TRBJ2-7,.,14
TGCGCCAGCAGCCAAGATGGGGGGGTCCGGGAGACCCAGTACTTC,CASSQDGGVRETQYF,TRBV4-1,TRBD2,TRBJ2-5,.,15